This TCR beta chain was sequenced for a study of blood T cells in healthy people across ages. Regarding the study as a whole: It was found that TCR beta diversity correlated strongly with the percentage of naive T cells.

Donors were systemically healthy Caucasian individuals from Russia aged about 6 to 100 years. The CDR3 totals 16 residues. With 4 bases clipped from V and 2 bases from J, the junction kept 7 bases outside the gene matches. Germline CDR1 is LGHDT and CDR2 is YNNKEL (reference sequence). PCR was performed a second time for about 7 to 11 cycles using a sample-barcoded 5' primer and a J-beta primer mix. A single record per CDR3 protein comes from TCRdb applying MiXCR to the 5' RACE reads. Of some 940,000 distinct CDR3 sequences listed, 29% were seen once; the top ten hold roughly 10%. This clonotype has a handful of counts. The antigen remains undetermined. The sample was also linked to a second study, of T cells of mothers and their children. That publication notes: Persistent microchimeric T cell clones were not found at ~100 per million sensitivity.

The chain joins TRBV3-1 to TRBJ2-1; 8 bases match TRBD1. Sequenced material: blood. The sequence was obtained from a woman aged 40 to 50 in good health. The CDR3 loop reads CASSLNPGGTYNEQFF. The CDR3 nucleotides are TGTGCCAGCAGCCTTAACCCAGGGGGCACCTACAATGAGCAGTTCTTC.